This T cell receptor beta chain originates from a study of T cell changes during pregnancy in multiple sclerosis. The table came from immunoSEQ multiplex PCR; TCRdb's copy has only in-frame clones and leaves some out. The sample comprises tens of thousands of clones, 70% to 90% of which are singletons, and around 3.3% rests with the top ten. V was clipped by 2 bases and J by 0 bases; unmatched bases: 12. The length of the CDR3 is 20 residues. Germline CDR1 reads LNHDA; CDR2 reads SQIVND (reference sequence). This clone was counted once. The source material was CD8+ T cells from peripheral blood mononuclear cells, sampled in the third trimester of pregnancy. The V gene is TRBV19, the J gene TRBJ2-7, with 14 bases aligning to TRBD2. This sequence was found in a female donor with multiple sclerosis, enrolled in a pregnancy study. The CDR3 DNA follows: TGTGCCAGTAGTATATTTCTAGGGACTAGCGGGGGACGGGTCTCCTACGAGCAGTACTTC. Its protein is CASSIFLGTSGGRVSYEQYF.